Below, 12 T cell receptor beta chains from the same sample are listed, as sequenced in a study of blood T cell repertoires in COVID-19. This table comes from immunoSEQ multiplex PCR, and its TCRdb copy is limited to in-frame clones, with some not included. This repertoire shows about 170,000 clones, 84% found once; its top ten account for around 7.7%. The sequenced sample consisted of peripheral blood. The receptors were gathered from a man aged 40-49 years who had recovered from COVID-19.

For the CDR3, the DNA is TGTGCCCGACAGGAGGATGGCTACACCTTC. It codes for CARQEDGYTF. The gene calls are TRBV30 and TRBJ1-2; tentatively, D is TRBD1 (6 bases). Germline CDR1 reads GTSNPN; CDR2 reads SVGIG (reference sequence). V dropped 8 bases and J dropped 6 bases, with 10 bases sitting between them. CDR3 size: 10 residues.

This sequence joins TRBV9 and TRBJ1-3, with a tentative D call TRBD1 (6 bases). The CDR3 consists of 15 residues. Germline values: CDR1 SGDLS, CDR2 YYNGEE. Between the trimmed V and J ends, which lost 3 bases and 0 bases, there was a span of 10 bases. In DNA form, the CDR3 reads TGTGCCAGCAGCGAACAGGGCCACTCTGGAAACACCATATATTTT. Translating gives CASSEQGHSGNTIYF.

J is TRBJ2-7 and V is TRBV19; 10 positions match TRBD1. Germline V CDR1 and CDR2: LNHDA, SQIVND (reference sequence). The V gene end was trimmed by 8 bases and the J gene end by 2 bases; junction bases not matched to a gene: 3. CDR3 size: 13 residues. The CDR3 reads CASGTGAAYEQYF. DNA of the CDR3: TGTGCCAGTGGGACAGGGGCGGCCTACGAGCAGTACTTC.

The sample holds one count of this clone. The chain employs TRBV7-8 and TRBJ2-5; the match to TRBD1 covers 8 bases. The CDR3 totals 15 residues. Germline CDR1 is SGHVS and CDR2 is FQNEAQ. With 5 bases clipped from V and 5 bases from J, the junction kept 10 bases outside the gene matches. The CDR3 is CASSPGQGKKETQYF. CDR3 DNA: TGTGCCAGCAGCCCCGGACAGGGAAAAAAGGAGACCCAGTACTTC.

This clone was detected a few times. J is TRBJ1-2 and V is TRBV11-2; D not certain. V was shortened by 1 base and J by 2 bases, with 11 bases between the two germline ends. This CDR3 is built from 15 residues. Germline V gene sequence: CDR1 SGHAT, CDR2 FQNNGV. The CDR3 bases are TGTGCCAGCAGCTTAGGCTGGAGACCAAACTATGGCTACACCTTC. This sequence encodes CASSLGWRPNYGYTF. Together with reference TRBV11-2 and TRBJ1-2, the CDR3 gives the full variable domain: EAGVAQSPRYKIIEKRQSVAFWCNPISGHATLYWYQQILGQGPKLLIQFQNNGVVDDSQLPKDRFSAERLKGVDSTLKIQPAKLEDSAVYLCASSLGWRPNYGYTFGSGTRLTVV.

J is TRBJ2-4 and V is TRBV2; 8 nucleotides align to TRBD2. The CDR3 runs to 16 residues. The V gene end was trimmed by 6 bases and the J gene end by 0 bases; junction bases not matched to a gene: 7. Germline-derived CDR1 and CDR2 are SNHLY and FYNNEI. CDR3: CASRNLAGVAKNIQYF. In DNA form, the CDR3 reads TGTGCCAGCAGAAATCTAGCGGGTGTAGCCAAAAACATTCAGTACTTC.

The chain has TRBV7-2 and TRBJ2-7; 8 nucleotides align to TRBD1. V shed 5 bases, J shed 4 bases, and the junction held 4 bases outside the gene matches. The CDR3 has 13 amino acids. The germline CDR1 and CDR2 sequences are SGHTA and FQGNSA. Here the CDR3 reads CASSTRQGYEQYF. Here the CDR3 DNA reads TGTGCCAGCAGCACTCGACAGGGGTACGAGCAGTACTTC.

CDR3 protein: CASSETHGQGVYGYTF. Here the CDR3 DNA reads TGTGCCAGCAGTGAAACACACGGACAGGGGGTTTATGGCTACACCTTC. The chain joins TRBV6-1 to TRBJ1-2; 10 nucleotides align to TRBD1. The CDR3 totals 16 residues. CDR1 MNHNS and CDR2 SASEGT come from the germline V gene. Trimming at V came to 2 bases and at J to 5 bases, leaving 8 bases not matched to a gene.

The chain uses TRBV5-1 and TRBJ1-2; weak D call: TRBD1 (5 bases). The CDR3 has 13 residues. Trimming left V 0 bases short and J 5 bases short, with 8 bases between. Germline V gene sequence: CDR1 SGHRS, CDR2 YFSETQ. The CDR3 DNA reads as TGCGCCAGCAGCTTGGCTCCAGGGTATGGCTACACCTTC. Protein: CASSLAPGYGYTF.

The chain links TRBV5-4 to TRBJ2-5, with 7 bases aligning to TRBD1. V lost 4 bases to trimming and J lost 3 bases; unmatched junction nucleotides: 3. CDR1 is SGHNT and CDR2 is YYREEE in the germline V gene (reference sequence). CDR3 length: 13 amino acids. CDR3 DNA: TGTGCCAGCAGCCAAGGGACAGAAGAGACCCAGTACTTC. As protein: CASSQGTEETQYF.

The chain has TRBV19 and TRBJ2-7, with D tentatively TRBD1 (5 bases). The germline V and J ends were trimmed by 5 bases and 2 bases, with 13 bases remaining between them. Looked up from germline, CDR1 is LNHDA and CDR2 is SQIVND (reference sequence). This CDR3 has 14 amino acids. The CDR3 DNA follows: TGTGCCAGTAGTCCCGTGGTGGGGCCCTACGAGCAGTACTTC. It yields the protein CASSPVVGPYEQYF.

The chain couples TRBV5-1 to TRBJ2-7; weak D call: TRBD2 (5 bases). V lost 0 bases, J lost 1 base, and 8 bases lay in between. This CDR3 comprises 14 residues. Per the germline V gene, CDR1 is SGHRS and CDR2 is YFSETQ. The DNA of the CDR3 is TGCGCCAGCAGCTTGGTGGAGGTATCCTACGAGCAGTACTTC. It encodes CASSLVEVSYEQYF.